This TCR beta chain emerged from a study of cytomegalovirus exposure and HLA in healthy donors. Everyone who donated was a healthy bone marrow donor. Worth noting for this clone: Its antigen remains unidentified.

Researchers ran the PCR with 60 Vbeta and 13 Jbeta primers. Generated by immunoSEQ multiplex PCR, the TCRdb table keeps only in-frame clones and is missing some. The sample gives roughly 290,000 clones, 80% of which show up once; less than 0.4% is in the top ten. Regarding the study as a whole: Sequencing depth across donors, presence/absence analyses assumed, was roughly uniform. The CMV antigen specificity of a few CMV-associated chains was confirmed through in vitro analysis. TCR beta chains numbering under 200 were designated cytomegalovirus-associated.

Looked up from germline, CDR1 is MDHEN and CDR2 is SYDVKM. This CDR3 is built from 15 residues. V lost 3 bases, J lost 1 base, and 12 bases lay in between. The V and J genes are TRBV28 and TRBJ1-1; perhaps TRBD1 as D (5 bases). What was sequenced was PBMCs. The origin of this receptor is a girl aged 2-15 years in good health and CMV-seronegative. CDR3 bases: TGTGCCAGCAGTTTGCCTGTGGGGCGGAACACTGAAGCTTTCTTT. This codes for CASSLPVGRNTEAFF.